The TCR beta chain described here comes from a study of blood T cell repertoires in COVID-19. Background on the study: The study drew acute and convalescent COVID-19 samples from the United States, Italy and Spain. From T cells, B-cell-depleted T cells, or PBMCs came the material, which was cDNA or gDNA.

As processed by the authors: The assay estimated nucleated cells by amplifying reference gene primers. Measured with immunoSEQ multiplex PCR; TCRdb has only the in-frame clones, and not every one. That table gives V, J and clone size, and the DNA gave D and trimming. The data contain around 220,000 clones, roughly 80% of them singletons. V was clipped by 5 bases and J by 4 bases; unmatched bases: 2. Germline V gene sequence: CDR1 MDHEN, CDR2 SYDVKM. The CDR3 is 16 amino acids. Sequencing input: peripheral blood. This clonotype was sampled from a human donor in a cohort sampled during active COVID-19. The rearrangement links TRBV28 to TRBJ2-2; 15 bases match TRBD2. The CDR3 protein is CASSRTSGRVTGELFF. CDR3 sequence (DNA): TGTGCCAGCAGTAGGACTAGCGGGAGGGTCACCGGGGAGCTGTTTTTT.